The 27 T cell receptor beta chains below were found in one sample sequenced in a study of T-cell reconstitution after alpha-beta-depleted transplantation in children. Researchers prepared the TCRbeta library using unique molecular identifiers, the study reports. MiXCR was run by TCRdb on the PCR reads, yielding one entry per CDR3 protein. The table has roughly 610,000 distinct CDR3 sequences, 10% to 13% seen once. The sample consisted of PBMCs from the stem cell graft donor, taken from the stem cell graft. The source is a human donor who donated a stem cell graft to a child with acute myeloid leukemia.

This clonotype was observed many times. The chain combines TRBV29-1 with TRBJ1-1; D not certain. Trimming removed 6 bases from V and 0 bases from J, with 14 bases in between. Germline V lookup: CDR1 SQVTM, CDR2 ANQGSEA. The CDR3 is 14 amino acids. The CDR3 DNA is TGCAGCGTCCGCGGAACAGTTATGAACACTGAAGCTTTCTTT. Protein product: CSVRGTVMNTEAFF. The full variable domain, rest sourced from reference TRBV29-1 and TRBJ1-1, is SAVISQKPSRDICQRGTSLTIQCQVDSQVTMMFWYRQQPGQSLTLIATANQGSEATYESGFVIDKFPISRPNLTFSTLTVSNMSPEDSSIYLCSVRGTVMNTEAFFGQGTRLTVV.

The rearrangement links TRBV2 to TRBJ2-7, with D possibly TRBD2 on 6 matching bases. CDR1 is SNHLY and CDR2 is FYNNEI in the germline V gene. V was trimmed by 6 bases and J by 4 bases, leaving 10 bases between them. The CDR3 is 12 amino acids. CDR3 in amino acids: CASSGSGYEQYF. CDR3 nucleotides: TGTGCCAGCAGCGGCAGCGGGTACGAGCAGTACTTC.

The gene calls are TRBV20-1 and TRBJ2-3, with 10 bases fitting TRBD2. CDR3 length: 17 residues. Germline V lookup: CDR1 DFQATT, CDR2 SNEGSKA (reference sequence). The ends lost 0 bases at V and 7 bases at J; junction bases unmatched: 13. In DNA form, the CDR3 reads TGCAGTGCTAGAGATCTAGCGGGAGCCGCCGGGGTCAATACGCAGTATTTT. Translating it yields CSARDLAGAAGVNTQYF.

The rearrangement links TRBV6-5 to TRBJ2-3; TRBD2 agrees at 13 bases. This CDR3 contains 17 residues. Germline V gene lookup returns CDR1 MNHEY and CDR2 SVGAGI. Trimming at V came to 2 bases and at J to 5 bases, leaving 7 bases not matched to a gene. This CDR3 reads CASSYGTSGAPKDTQYF. DNA for the CDR3: TGTGCCAGCAGTTACGGGACTAGCGGGGCCCCCAAAGATACGCAGTATTTT.

This clonotype was seen just once. A much bigger clone sits one base away, suggesting this may be a read error. The chain combines TRBV4-3 with TRBJ2-2; D remains ambiguous. The V and J ends lost 4 bases and 3 bases respectively, with 9 bases between them. Germline loops: CDR1 LGHNA, CDR2 YSLEER. This CDR3 is built from 14 residues. Here the CDR3 DNA reads TGCGCCAGCAGCCGAGAAGAGTACACCGGGGAGCTGTTTTTT. Residues: CASSREEYTGELFF.

This clonotype appeared a few times. The V gene is TRBV21-1, the J gene TRBJ1-2; the D call in the table, TRBD1, was not verified against the DNA. TRBV21-1 is an annotated pseudogene. The CDR3 has 15 amino acids. CDR3 nucleotides: TGTGCCAGCATCCTAAGACCGGGACAGGGCTATGGCTACACCTTC. This encodes CASILRPGQGYGYTF.

In this sample, this clonotype turned up a few times. The chain carries TRBV3-1 and TRBJ2-1, with D perhaps TRBD1 or TRBD2 (5 bases each). V was shortened by 4 bases and J by 5 bases, with 15 bases between the two germline ends. Germline-derived CDR1 and CDR2 are LGHDT and YNNKEL (reference sequence). This CDR3 is built from 15 residues. The CDR3 loop reads CASSLQGPGNNEQFF. In nucleotides, the CDR3 is TGTGCCAGCAGCCTCCAGGGACCGGGGAACAATGAGCAGTTCTTC.

The chain couples TRBV29-1 to TRBJ2-5; TRBD2 might be the D (7 bases). CDR3 length: 14 amino acids. Trimming took 7 bases from V and 5 from J, leaving 20 bases between them. The germline V gene encodes CDR1 SQVTM and CDR2 ANQGSEA. The chain's CDR3 is CSAEGGGRLETQYF. The DNA of the CDR3 is TGCAGCGCCGAAGGGGGGGGGCGACTGGAGACCCAGTACTTC.

In its sample, this clonotype was seen many times. The chain recombines TRBV20-1 with TRBJ1-1; the D is unclear. CDR1 DFQATT and CDR2 SNEGSKA come from the germline V gene (reference sequence). The CDR3 runs 12 residues. V lost 0 bases and J 4 bases, leaving 6 bases between the germline ends. The CDR3 reads CSAREGSTEAFF. Here the CDR3 DNA reads TGCAGTGCTAGAGAAGGGAGCACTGAAGCTTTCTTT.

This rearrangement joins TRBV6-5 to TRBJ2-7, with 15 nucleotides matching TRBD2. V lost 4 bases and J lost 4; bases outside the gene matches: 5. This CDR3 has 16 amino acids. Germline CDR1 is MNHEY and CDR2 is SVGAGI. The CDR3 DNA is TGTGCCAGCAGTTTAGGGACTAGCGGGAGGCAGTACGAGCAGTACTTC. The encoded protein is CASSLGTSGRQYEQYF.

This clonotype was seen ten or more times. At one of its ends the junction is not consistent with the germline gene, which may arise from a read error. V gene TRBV4-3 combines with J gene TRBJ2-1; maybe TRBD2 (5 bases). Germline CDR1 is LGHNA and CDR2 is YSLEER. The CDR3 spans 14 residues. CDR3: CASSQGSSYNEQFF. In DNA, the CDR3 is TGTGCCAGCAGCCAAGGGAGCTCCTACAATGAGCAGTTCTTC.

This clonotype was detected only a few times. This chain links TRBV9 with TRBJ2-6; possibly TRBD1 for D (5 bases). Germline V gene sequence: CDR1 SGDLS, CDR2 YYNGEE. V lost 2 bases to trimming and J lost 4 bases, with 13 bases between them. The CDR3 is 16 amino acids. The CDR3 protein is CASSVSMGPGANVLTF. The CDR3 DNA reads TGTGCCAGCAGCGTCAGTATGGGGCCGGGGGCCAACGTCCTGACTTTC.

The rearrangement joins TRBV29-1 to TRBJ2-3, with 9 bases matching TRBD2. Per germline, CDR1 SQVTM and CDR2 ANQGSEA. The CDR3 is 17 amino acids. Unmatched junction bases numbered 10, after V lost 3 bases and J lost 0 bases. Here the CDR3 DNA reads TGCAGCGTTGAGTCCAGCGGGAGGCCGTCTAGCACAGATACGCAGTATTTT. Protein sequence: CSVESSGRPSSTDTQYF.

This rearrangement joins TRBV19 to TRBJ2-7; 8 nucleotides align to TRBD1. V trimming: 6 bases; J trimming: 0 bases; junction bases outside the gene matches: 4. Germline V lookup: CDR1 LNHDA, CDR2 SQIVND (reference sequence). The CDR3 has 14 amino acids. In nucleotides, the CDR3 is TGTGCCAGTAGGAGGACAGGGAACTCCTACGAGCAGTACTTC. Protein: CASRRTGNSYEQYF.

The V and J genes are TRBV20-1 and TRBJ1-2; D gene uncertain. The CDR3 length is 16 residues. Germline lookup yields CDR1 DFQATT and CDR2 SNEGSKA (reference sequence). The CDR3 here is CSATSILSTVNYGYTF. The CDR3 region has the DNA TGCAGCGCAACTTCGATTCTTTCGACGGTGAACTATGGCTACACCTTC.

This rearrangement joins TRBV7-6 to TRBJ1-5; D is undetermined. Germline loops: CDR1 SGHVS, CDR2 FNYEAQ. The CDR3 length is 14 residues. Trimming pared 4 bases from V and 7 bases from J, leaving 14 bases between. In DNA, the CDR3 is TGTGCCAGCAGCTCCTCTCAAACGGGGCAGCCCCAGCATTTT. Translating it yields CASSSSQTGQPQHF.

The chain joins TRBV15 to TRBJ2-6; D ambiguous. The V end was cut by 3 bases, the J end by 0 bases, with 12 bases between. There are 17 residues in the CDR3. CDR1 is LNHNV, CDR2 YYDKDF, per germline (reference sequence). DNA of the CDR3: TGTGCCACCAGCAGCCAGACTTCTACCTCTGGGGCCAACGTCCTGACTTTC. It specifies CATSSQTSTSGANVLTF.

This clonotype was counted only a few times. The gene calls are TRBV20-1 and TRBJ1-2, with 10 positions matching TRBD1. V lost 5 bases to trimming and J lost 3 bases; unmatched junction nucleotides: 6. This CDR3 region has 14 residues. Germline V lookup: CDR1 DFQATT, CDR2 SNEGSKA (reference sequence). The CDR3 DNA reads TGCAGTGCTGGACAGGGGGAGGTCGACTATGGCTACACCTTC. Translating it yields CSAGQGEVDYGYTF.

In this sample, this clonotype turned up many times. The chain is built from TRBV15 and TRBJ2-1; D gene uncertain. The CDR3 sequence is 19 residues long. The ends were cut back, 0 bases at V and 0 bases at J, with 18 bases in the middle. Germline values: CDR1 LNHNV, CDR2 YYDKDF (reference sequence). The CDR3 region is CATSRDWSTADFSYNEQFF. The CDR3 DNA is TGTGCCACCAGCAGAGACTGGTCTACGGCAGACTTCTCCTACAATGAGCAGTTCTTC.

This clonotype occurred many times. The CDR3 coding sequence is TGTGCCAGCAGTTACTCGAGAGGGCCCTCCTCCTACGAGCAGTACTTC. Translating gives CASSYSRGPSSYEQYF. The chain couples TRBV6-5 to TRBJ2-7, with D perhaps matching TRBD2 (5 bases). Germline assignment: CDR1 MNHEY and CDR2 SVGAGI. The CDR3 loop spans 16 amino acids. V was clipped by 0 bases and J by 0 bases, with 12 bases between them.

This chain connects TRBV20-1 to TRBJ1-2; D uncertain. The CDR3 covers 15 residues. Per germline, CDR1 DFQATT and CDR2 SNEGSKA (reference sequence). Trimming removed 0 bases at V and 5 bases at J, with 16 bases between. The CDR3 loop is CSARDLWQNLYGYTF. The CDR3 coding sequence is TGCAGTGCTAGAGATCTTTGGCAGAACTTGTATGGCTACACCTTC.

This clonotype showed up many times. The V and J genes are TRBV9 and TRBJ2-7, with D perhaps given as TRBD1 or TRBD2 (7 bases each). The CDR3 covers 12 residues. V was cut by 3 bases and J by 7 bases, with 11 bases left in between. Germline assignment: CDR1 SGDLS and CDR2 YYNGEE. The CDR3 loop is CASSGQGGEQYF. The CDR3, as DNA: TGTGCCAGCAGCGGACAGGGAGGGGAGCAGTACTTC.

This clonotype was picked up many times. The chain uses TRBV6-1 and TRBJ2-5; either TRBD1 or TRBD2 may fit D (5 bases each). CDR1 and CDR2 (germline): MNHNS, SASEGT. V was shortened by 6 bases and J by 5 bases, with 13 bases between the two germline ends. This CDR3 is built from 13 residues. CDR3 region: CASSTGAWETQYF. The CDR3 DNA reads TGTGCCAGCAGCACCGGGGCCTGGGAGACCCAGTACTTC.

At least ten counts were recorded for this clonotype. The chain joins TRBV29-1 to TRBJ2-3, with 8 nucleotides matching TRBD1. This CDR3 region has 14 residues. V lost 6 bases to trimming and J lost 3 bases; unmatched junction nucleotides: 8. Germline V gene data show CDR1 as SQVTM and CDR2 as ANQGSEA. This chain's CDR3 is CSVTGASATDTQYF. The CDR3 bases are TGCAGCGTGACAGGGGCGTCGGCAACAGATACGCAGTATTTT.

This clonotype was picked up a small number of times. This rearrangement joins TRBV7-8 to TRBJ2-2; D is uncertain. The CDR3 totals 15 residues. Germline V gene lookup returns CDR1 SGHVS and CDR2 FQNEAQ. Trimming pared 1 base from V and 1 base from J, leaving 7 bases between. As DNA, the CDR3 is TGTGCCAGCAGCTTAGTCGCCAAGAACACCGGGGAGCTGTTTTTT. It codes for CASSLVAKNTGELFF.

This clonotype was detected only a few times. This chain connects TRBV24-1 to TRBJ2-5, with 8 positions matching TRBD1. The germline V gene has CDR1 KGHDR and CDR2 SFDVKD. The CDR3 sequence is 15 residues long. The V segment lost 7 bases and the J segment 4 bases; nucleotides outside the gene matches: 10. The CDR3 is CATSEGGTGRETQYF. The CDR3, as DNA: TGTGCCACCAGCGAAGGGGGGACAGGACGAGAGACCCAGTACTTC.

This clonotype was recorded at least ten times. The rearrangement uses TRBV5-1 and TRBJ2-4, with a possible D match to TRBD2 (7 bases). Per the germline V gene, CDR1 is SGHRS and CDR2 is YFSETQ. V lost 0 bases and J 5 bases, leaving 12 bases between the germline ends. The length of the CDR3 is 15 residues. CDR3 DNA sequence: TGCGCCAGCAGCTTGGTCTGGGGGGGCGAAAACATTCAGTACTTC. Amino acid sequence: CASSLVWGGENIQYF.